A single sample gave rise to the 2 T cell receptor beta chains below, sequenced in a study of T cell repertoires in cytomegalovirus infection. TCRdb re-called the reads with MiXCR, one entry per CDR3 protein. The table has around 180,000 distinct CDR3 sequences, about 20% seen once; the top ten hold around 3.1%. Sequenced sample: PBMCs. Receptors were obtained from a human donor in good health (CMV status not recorded). Some clones in this sample may be carry-over from other donors' samples.

V and J are TRBV4-1 and TRBJ1-5; the D is unclear. The CDR3 is 13 residues long. The V and J ends lost 5 bases and 3 bases respectively, with 8 bases between them. From germline, CDR1 is MGHRA and CDR2 YSYEKL. The CDR3 sequence: CASSAQTNQPQHF. In DNA form, the CDR3 reads TGCGCCAGCAGCGCTCAGACCAATCAGCCCCAGCATTTT.

This clonotype has a handful of counts. The rearrangement uses TRBV10-3 and TRBJ2-5; 8 bases agree with TRBD1. CDR3 length: 15 amino acids. The ends lost 3 bases at V and 5 bases at J; junction bases unmatched: 8. The germline V gene encodes CDR1 ENHRY and CDR2 SYGVKD. In DNA form, the CDR3 reads TGTGCCATCAGTGACCTAGGACAGGGAGTTGAGACCCAGTACTTC. Translating gives CAISDLGQGVETQYF.